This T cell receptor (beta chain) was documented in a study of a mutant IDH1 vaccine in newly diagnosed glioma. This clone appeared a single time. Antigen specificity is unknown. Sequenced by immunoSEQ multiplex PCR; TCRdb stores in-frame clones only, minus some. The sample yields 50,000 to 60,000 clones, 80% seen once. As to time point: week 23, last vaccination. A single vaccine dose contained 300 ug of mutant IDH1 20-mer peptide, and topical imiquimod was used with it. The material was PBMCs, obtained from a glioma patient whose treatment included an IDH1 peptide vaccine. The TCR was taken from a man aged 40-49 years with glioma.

The chain's CDR3 is CASRPRGFNEKLFF. As DNA, the CDR3 is TGTGCCAGCAGACCAAGGGGATTCAATGAAAAACTGTTTTTT. The V call is TRBV7-9, the J call TRBJ1-4; tentative D call: TRBD1 (5 bases). V lost 6 bases, J lost 5 bases, and 13 bases lay in between. The CDR3 is made up of 14 amino acids. Germline CDR1 is SEHNR and CDR2 is FQNEAQ (reference sequence).